This entry lists 8 T cell receptor beta chains sequenced from one sample in a study of blood T cell repertoires in COVID-19. Clones were read by immunoSEQ multiplex PCR, and TCRdb kept only the in-frame ones, dropping some. The profile shows approximately 240,000 clones, around four fifths of them singletons. The sample consisted of peripheral blood. The receptors shown here come from a woman aged 55-69 years with active or convalescent COVID-19.

The V gene is TRBV6-2 or TRBV6-3, the J gene TRBJ1-1; perhaps TRBD1 as D (5 bases). Looked up from germline, CDR1 is MNHEY and CDR2 is SVGEGT. This CDR3 is built from 12 residues. The V end lost 5 bases, the J end lost 7 bases, and 11 bases lay between the germline ends. CDR3 nucleotides: TGTGCCAGCAGTCAGGGTCTGATTGAAGCTTTCTTT. Translated, it gives CASSQGLIEAFF.

CDR3 bases: TGTGCCAGTAGTATAGCCGGCGGACTTTTCACAGATACGCAGTATTTT. This sequence encodes CASSIAGGLFTDTQYF. The V and J genes are TRBV19 and TRBJ2-3, with D possibly being TRBD2 (5 bases). The CDR3 is 16 residues long. Germline-derived CDR1 and CDR2 are LNHDA and SQIVND (reference sequence). Trimming cost V 1 base and J 2 bases, with 13 bases left between them.

This chain joins TRBV4-1 and TRBJ2-1; a weak D match, TRBD1 (6 bases). Germline lookup yields CDR1 MGHRA and CDR2 YSYEKL. The CDR3 is 19 amino acids. Trimming removed 5 bases from V and 5 bases from J, with 28 bases in between. The CDR3 loop is CASSSRSRRTGMGDNEQFF. DNA for the CDR3: TGCGCCAGCAGCTCCCGTTCTCGCCGAACAGGGATGGGGGACAATGAGCAGTTCTTC.

J is TRBJ2-5 and V is TRBV5-4; D is unresolved. The germline V gene has CDR1 SGHNT and CDR2 YYREEE (reference sequence). V was pared by 4 bases and J by 3 bases, with 4 bases between. The CDR3 has 11 residues. CDR3 coding DNA: TGTGCCAGCAGCCCAGAAGAGACCCAGTACTTC. This codes for CASSPEETQYF.

The chain has TRBV24-1 and TRBJ2-1; TRBD1 matches at 9 bases. In germline, CDR1 is KGHDR, CDR2 SFDVKD. With 4 bases clipped from V and 7 bases from J, the junction kept 7 bases outside the gene matches. The CDR3 is 15 residues long. CDR3 nucleotides: TGTGCCACCAGTGAACCCGACAGGGGGGAGAATGAGCAGTTCTTC. Residues: CATSEPDRGENEQFF.

This chain joins TRBV2 and TRBJ1-2; D unresolved. V lost 7 bases and J lost 8, with 17 bases in between. The CDR3 extends over 13 amino acids. Germline CDR1 is SNHLY and CDR2 is FYNNEI. The CDR3 nucleotides are TGTGCCAGCAAGCTTTTGGGAAGGGAGGGCTACACCTTC. Translating gives CASKLLGREGYTF.

V usage is TRBV3-1 (or the pseudogene TRBV3-2) and J usage is TRBJ2-1; 9 bases align to TRBD2. Germline V gene sequence: CDR1 LGHDT, CDR2 YNNKEL (reference sequence). The V segment lost 5 bases and the J segment 8 bases; nucleotides outside the gene matches: 13. The CDR3 totals 16 residues. Here the CDR3 DNA reads TGTGCCAGCAGCACTACGGCGGGGGGGCCTTCTCATGAGCAGTTCTTC. It is translated as CASSTTAGGPSHEQFF.

J is TRBJ2-6 and V is TRBV7-9; no firm D call. Germline assignment: CDR1 SEHNR and CDR2 FQNEAQ (reference sequence). The ends were cut back, 6 bases at V and 3 bases at J, with 9 bases in the middle. This CDR3 spans 14 amino acids. CDR3 loop: CASRGGRGANVLTF. The CDR3 coding sequence is TGTGCCAGCAGGGGTGGGCGTGGGGCCAACGTCCTGACTTTC.